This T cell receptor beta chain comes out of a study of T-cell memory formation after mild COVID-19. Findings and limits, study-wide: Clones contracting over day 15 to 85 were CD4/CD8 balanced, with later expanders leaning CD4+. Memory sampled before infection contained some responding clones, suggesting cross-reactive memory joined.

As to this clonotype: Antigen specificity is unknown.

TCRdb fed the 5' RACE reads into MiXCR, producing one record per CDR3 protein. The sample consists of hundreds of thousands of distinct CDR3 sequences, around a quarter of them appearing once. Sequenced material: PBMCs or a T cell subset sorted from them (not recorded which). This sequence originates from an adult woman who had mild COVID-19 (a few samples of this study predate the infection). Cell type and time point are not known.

DNA of the CDR3: TGTGCCAGCAGCTTGCTACTCCAGGGGGGCAGGGAGCAGTTCTTC. It is translated as CASSLLLQGGREQFF. The chain has TRBV11-2 and TRBJ2-1, with D possibly being TRBD1 (7 bases). V lost 3 bases to trimming and J lost 10 bases, with 19 bases between them. Germline V gene lookup returns CDR1 SGHAT and CDR2 FQNNGV. The CDR3 runs to 15 residues.